Listed here are 26 T cell receptor beta chains from one sample, sequenced in a study of siplizumab effects on memory and regulatory T cells (dated by TCRdb to between 2019 and 2020). Libraries were prepared through the immunoSEQ multiplex PCR assay. TCRdb took over this immuneACCESS table, retaining in-frame rearrangements with V and J assigned. Such tables are incomplete; in checked studies, under half of the missing clones stem from an unresolved V gene, and the remainder is unexplained. This sample has 56,000 or so clones in its table, and around 97% of those were observed once. Together, the top ten hold roughly 0.99% of the sample. Sequencing input: naive CD8+ T cells sorted from blood. The sample's cell subset or site label, in plain terms: unstimulated naive T cells. The receptor set was obtained from a human donor in good health.

This chain connects TRBV10-2 to TRBJ2-7; D ambiguous. Per germline, CDR1 WSHSY and CDR2 SAAADI. The CDR3 sequence is 12 residues long. The V and J ends lost 0 bases and 7 bases respectively, with 7 bases between them. The CDR3 sequence is CASSESMGEQYF. In DNA form, the CDR3 reads TGCGCCAGCAGTGAGTCGATGGGGGAGCAGTACTTC.

This sequence joins TRBV7-6 and TRBJ2-7; D possibly corresponds to TRBD2 (5 bases). V lost 4 bases and J lost 3, with 19 bases in between. Looked up from germline, CDR1 is SGHVS and CDR2 is FNYEAQ. The CDR3 is 16 residues long. The CDR3 coding sequence is TGTGCCAGCAGCTCCCTTAGTGGCGGGCGGAGCTACGAGCAGTACTTC. Encoded protein: CASSSLSGGRSYEQYF.

Here the CDR3 DNA reads TGCGCCAGCAGCCAAGATCTGGGAGGCGCGGGACTGAATGAGCAGTTCTTC. It codes for CASSQDLGGAGLNEQFF. The chain couples TRBV4-3 to TRBJ2-1, with a possible D match to TRBD2 (6 bases). CDR3 length equals 17 residues. The germline V gene has CDR1 LGHNA and CDR2 YSLEER. V was trimmed by 0 bases and J by 7 bases, leaving 19 bases between them.

The chain has TRBV29-1 and TRBJ2-2; 11 bases fit TRBD1. Germline-derived CDR1 and CDR2 are SQVTM and ANQGSEA. The J segment lost 7 bases and the V segment lost 1 base, leaving 5 bases of the junction unmatched. The CDR3 has 15 amino acids. CDR3 amino acids: CSVEAGTGGDGELFF. CDR3 DNA sequence: TGCAGCGTTGAAGCTGGGACAGGGGGAGACGGGGAGCTGTTTTTT.

This chain joins TRBV25-1 and TRBJ2-3; a weak D match, TRBD2 (6 bases). Germline V CDR1 and CDR2: MGHDK, SYGVNS. Trimming left V 3 bases short and J 2 bases short, with 15 bases between. The CDR3 is 16 amino acids. CDR3 region: CASSDLGRENTDTQYF. The CDR3 DNA is TGTGCCAGCAGTGATTTGGGGCGGGAAAACACAGATACGCAGTATTTT. The whole variable domain, remainder taken from reference TRBV25-1 and TRBJ2-3, is EADIYQTPRYLVIGTGKKITLECSQTMGHDKMYWYQQDPGMELHLIHYSYGVNSTEKGDLSSESTVSRIRTEHFPLTLESARPSHTSQYLCASSDLGRENTDTQYFGPGTRLTVL.

The chain carries TRBV11-3 and TRBJ2-7, with a weak D call TRBD2 (6 bases). Germline CDR1 SGHNT, CDR2 YENEEA. The CDR3 is made up of 12 amino acids. The V end lost 2 bases, the J end lost 6 bases, and 8 bases lay between the germline ends. The CDR3: CASSLTGSEQYF. CDR3 sequence (DNA): TGTGCCAGCAGCTTAACCGGGAGCGAGCAGTACTTC.

This CDR3 is CATSRGTGGNEQYF. The CDR3 coding sequence is TGTGCCACCAGCAGGGGGACAGGAGGGAACGAGCAGTACTTC. The V call is TRBV15, the J call TRBJ2-7; TRBD1 aligns across 8 bases. V was pared by 3 bases and J by 5 bases, with 6 bases of the junction left unmatched. CDR3 size: 14 residues. Germline assignment: CDR1 LNHNV and CDR2 YYDKDF (reference sequence).

The chain carries TRBV7-9 and TRBJ2-2, with 8 bases matching TRBD2. V was clipped by 6 bases and J by 4 bases; unmatched bases: 10. Germline loops: CDR1 SEHNR, CDR2 FQNEAQ (reference sequence). The CDR3 consists of 16 residues. The CDR3 nucleotides read TGTGCCAGCAGTTCCCCCAGCGGGAGTATCACCGGGGAGCTGTTTTTT. The encoded protein is CASSSPSGSITGELFF.

V usage is TRBV4-2 and J usage is TRBJ1-1; D gene ambiguous. Per germline, CDR1 LGHNA and CDR2 YNFKEQ. Trimming pared 1 base from V and 0 bases from J, leaving 9 bases between. The CDR3 runs 15 residues. The chain's CDR3 is CASSQGFGLNTEAFF. The CDR3 DNA reads TGTGCCAGCAGCCAAGGGTTTGGGTTGAACACTGAAGCTTTCTTT.

This chain uses TRBV6-5 with TRBJ1-5; 7 bases line up with TRBD1. CDR1 and CDR2 from the germline V gene are MNHEY and SVGAGI. This CDR3 is built from 15 residues. The V segment lost 6 bases and the J segment 4 bases; nucleotides outside the gene matches: 9. The CDR3 coding sequence is TGTGCCAGCAGCCTAGGAGGGGGCGGAAATCAGCCCCAGCATTTT. This encodes CASSLGGGGNQPQHF.

The chain recombines TRBV5-1 with TRBJ2-7; tentative D call: TRBD2 (6 bases). Germline V CDR1 and CDR2: SGHRS, YFSETQ. The V end lost 2 bases, the J end lost 3 bases, and 12 bases lay between the germline ends. The CDR3 consists of 14 residues. The CDR3 coding sequence is TGCGCCAGCAGCTTAGAAGATAGCGGCTACGAGCAGTACTTC. Its translation is CASSLEDSGYEQYF.

The chain has TRBV30 and TRBJ2-7, with TRBD2 identical over 8 bases. The CDR3 contains 15 residues. The J segment lost 0 bases and the V segment lost 1 base, leaving 5 bases of the junction unmatched. Looked up from germline, CDR1 is GTSNPN and CDR2 is SVGIG (reference sequence). The CDR3, as DNA: TGTGCCTGGAGTGGAGCGGGGGCGAGCTCCTACGAGCAGTACTTC. Its translation: CAWSGAGASSYEQYF.

This clone occurred a few times. The V gene is TRBV4-2, the J gene TRBJ1-2; tentative D call: TRBD1 (5 bases). CDR1 is LGHNA and CDR2 is YNFKEQ in the germline V gene. Trimming took 1 base from V and 4 from J, leaving 7 bases between them. This CDR3 has 13 residues. The CDR3: CASSQGDSYGYTF. CDR3 DNA: TGTGCCAGCAGCCAAGGAGACAGCTATGGCTACACCTTC.

The rearrangement joins TRBV6-1 to TRBJ2-7, with TRBD2 as a possible D gene (6 bases). V lost 10 bases and J lost 0, with 13 bases in between. Germline lookup yields CDR1 MNHNS and CDR2 SASEGT. CDR3 length: 13 residues. CDR3 nucleotide sequence: TGTGCCACCGGGGACTGGAGCTCCTACGAGCAGTACTTC. The encoded protein is CATGDWSSYEQYF.

The chain links TRBV21-1 to TRBJ2-3; TRBD2, the D gene given by the table, was not confirmed from the DNA. TRBV21-1 is termed a pseudogene. The CDR3 is 15 amino acids. CDR3 bases: TGTGCCCGAATGGGCCTAGCGGGGATCACAGATACGCAGTATTTT. Protein: CARMGLAGITDTQYF.

This chain joins TRBV4-1 and TRBJ2-1; no firm D call. The CDR3 runs 15 residues. Germline V lookup: CDR1 MGHRA, CDR2 YSYEKL. Trimming left V 3 bases short and J 9 bases short, with 18 bases between. CDR3 amino acids: CASSQSKTLDAEQFF. CDR3 nucleotide sequence: TGCGCCAGCAGCCAGAGCAAAACTCTAGATGCTGAGCAGTTCTTC.

This sequence joins TRBV11-1 and TRBJ2-5; 7 nucleotides align to TRBD1. Germline V gene sequence: CDR1 SGHAT, CDR2 FQDESV (reference sequence). The ends lost 5 bases at V and 5 bases at J; junction bases unmatched: 11. The CDR3 runs 15 residues. The CDR3 sequence is CASSTRQGWPETQYF. CDR3 in DNA: TGTGCCAGCAGCACCAGACAGGGATGGCCGGAGACCCAGTACTTC.

V and J are TRBV5-5 and TRBJ2-1; D uncertain. This CDR3 is built from 12 residues. Trimming removed 1 base from V and 10 bases from J, with 9 bases in between. In germline, CDR1 is SGHKS, CDR2 YYEKEE (reference sequence). The CDR3 nucleotides read TGTGCCAGCAGCTTGTTTTGGCAGGAGCAGTTCTTC. Translation: CASSLFWQEQFF. Looking up the rest from reference TRBV5-5 and TRBJ2-1 gives the full variable domain: DAGVTQSPTHLIKTRGQQVTLRCSPISGHKSVSWYQQVLGQGPQFIFQYYEKEERGRGNFPDRFSARQFPNYSSELNVNALLLGDSALYLCASSLFWQEQFFGPGTRLTVL.

The rearrangement links TRBV27 to TRBJ2-5, with TRBD1 as a possible D gene (5 bases). V was trimmed by 5 bases and J by 0 bases, leaving 13 bases between them. CDR1 and CDR2 (germline): MNHEY, SMNVEV (reference sequence). This CDR3 has 15 residues. CDR3 residues: CASSDWGPNQETQYF. The DNA for the CDR3 is TGTGCCAGCAGTGATTGGGGCCCCAACCAAGAGACCCAGTACTTC.

This clone occurred once. V is TRBV5-6 and J is TRBJ2-3; the match to TRBD2 covers 8 bases. Germline-derived CDR1 and CDR2 are SGHDT and YYEEEE. The ends lost 5 bases at V and 0 bases at J; junction bases unmatched: 5. The CDR3 has 15 residues. The CDR3 coding sequence is TGTGCCAGCAGACTCCGGGGGGGTAGCACAGATACGCAGTATTTT. Its translation: CASRLRGGSTDTQYF. Filled out from reference TRBV5-6 and TRBJ2-3, the complete variable domain reads DAGVTQSPTHLIKTRGQQVTLRCSPKSGHDTVSWYQQALGQGPQFIFQYYEEEERQRGNFPDRFSGHQFPNYSSELNVNALLLGDSALYLCASRLRGGSTDTQYFGPGTRLTVL.

The V call is TRBV9, the J call TRBJ1-4; 8 bases line up with TRBD1. Germline trimming cut 0 bases from V and 8 bases from J; bases unmatched to any gene: 6. CDR3 length: 15 residues. Germline V gives CDR1 SGDLS, CDR2 YYNGEE. The CDR3 loop reads CASSVEDRVGEKLFF. CDR3 DNA: TGTGCCAGCAGCGTAGAGGACAGGGTAGGGGAAAAACTGTTTTTT.

The chain couples TRBV19 to TRBJ2-7, with D unclear. CDR3 length: 13 amino acids. Germline CDR1 LNHDA, CDR2 SQIVND (reference sequence). V shed 2 bases and J shed 3 bases, with 8 bases lying between them. The DNA of the CDR3 is TGTGCCAGTAGTATAAAGGTGGACTACGAGCAGTACTTC. Translation gives CASSIKVDYEQYF.

This chain joins TRBV7-2 and TRBJ2-6; D is tentatively TRBD1 or TRBD2 (5 bases each). CDR1 is SGHTA and CDR2 is FQGNSA in the germline V gene. V lost 3 bases, J lost 4 bases, and 10 bases lay in between. CDR3 size: 15 residues. CDR3 sequence (DNA): TGTGCCAGCAGCTTGAGGGGTCCCGGGGCCAACGTCCTGACTTTC. It specifies CASSLRGPGANVLTF.

The chain combines TRBV9 with TRBJ1-5, with D hard to call. Trimming removed 0 bases from V and 2 bases from J, with 9 bases in between. Germline V gene lookup returns CDR1 SGDLS and CDR2 YYNGEE. This CDR3 contains 15 residues. The CDR3 spells CASSVGSSGNQPQHF. Written as DNA, the CDR3 is TGTGCCAGCAGCGTAGGCTCCTCGGGCAATCAGCCCCAGCATTTT.

The CDR3 here is CASSQGGGTKNIQYF. CDR3 nucleotide sequence: TGCGCCAGCAGCCAAGGGGGGGGTACCAAAAACATTCAGTACTTC. The rearrangement links TRBV4-3 to TRBJ2-4, with 7 bases lining up with TRBD2. This CDR3 region has 15 residues. Germline CDR1 LGHNA, CDR2 YSLEER. V shed 1 base and J 2 bases; nucleotides not matched to a gene: 2.

This chain joins TRBV9 and TRBJ2-3; 7 bases fit TRBD1. The CDR3 runs 16 residues. V lost 3 bases, J lost 6 bases, and 13 bases stayed unmatched. Germline V lookup: CDR1 SGDLS, CDR2 YYNGEE. CDR3 region: CASSGGTVMRGDTQYF. As DNA, the CDR3 is TGTGCCAGCAGCGGGGGGACAGTAATGCGAGGGGATACGCAGTATTTT.